The sequence of this TCR beta chain was determined in a study of regulatory T cells in long-lasting Graves disease (dated by TCRdb to the early 2020s). Background on the whole study: Persistent Graves' disease was defined as persistently positive TSH receptor autoantibodies together with antithyroid drug treatment for over 5 years. The study took place in China and was registered as a clinical trial. On average, persistent Graves' disease patients in the clinical cohort had been on antithyroid drugs for about 9.3 years. TCR sequencing covered roughly 13 persistent and roughly 20 newly diagnosed Graves' disease patients, some 33 samples in total. Persistent Graves' disease patients were compared with newly diagnosed Graves' disease patients by peripheral blood TCR sequencing and RNA sequencing.

Here V drops 4 bases and J drops 5 bases, and the junction holds 5 bases not matched to any gene. CDR1 and CDR2, per the germline V gene (reference sequence), are SEHNR and FQNEAQ. The CDR3 covers 14 residues, taking in both the cysteine and the phenylalanine. Left in the record is the CDR3 DNA by itself, 42 bases read in frame from the first base. The method was multiplex PCR. The sample was run on an Illumina HiSeq 4000. iRepertoire HTBI primers and Arm-PCR amplification of CDR3 regions were used to construct TCR beta libraries. PCR products were gel purified before sequencing. In the original analysis: Gene usage analysis of CDR3 amino acid clonotypes used the 60 to 75 TRBV and 14 to 15 TRBJ segments found across samples. COPE and FqMerger were used to merge the filtered high-quality paired reads into contigs. BLAST was used to align contigs to IMGT TRBV, TRBD and TRBJ reference genes, and CDR3 was defined according to IMGT. Clonotypes above 0.1% frequency were classified as highly expanded clones. Repertoire diversity was measured by Shannon entropy, and V-J evenness by the Gini coefficient. A clonotype was considered public if more than one individual shared it. Through fastp at Q25 and MiXCR, TCRdb rebuilt clones from the public reads, retaining in-frame beta chains. Every distinct CDR3 protein forms one entry, paired with its most common genes and DNA. The V and J calls, along with clone size, are taken from TCRdb and not from the paper's own processing. A total of more than 350,000 distinct CDR3 sequences appear in this sample, under 25% of them only once. The ten most abundant clones make up more than 13% of the sample.

On this clonotype itself: There is no known antigen for this receptor. No base-level quality is on record; no much larger clone is a single base apart.

According to the study, the label for this sample's time point signals: persistent/refractory GD, antithyroid drugs over 5 years with positive TRAb. RNA was extracted from PBMCs in TRIzol for both TCR sequencing and RNA sequencing. The diagnosis of Graves' disease followed American Thyroid Association guidelines. The patients came from an endocrinology department in Xi'an, China. Each patient gave roughly 10 milliliters of peripheral blood, collected in an EDTA anticoagulant tube. Ficoll Paque Plus density gradient separation was used to isolate PBMCs, and no additional T cell sorting was done. An Agilent 2100 Bioanalyzer and agarose gel were used to check RNA quality, and a NanoDrop 2000 was used to measure RNA concentration. Study-wide findings and limitations: Patients with persistent disease shared more public clonotypes (under 3,000) than newly diagnosed patients did (more than 900). Lower TCR Shannon entropy and fewer highly expanded clones were observed in persistent Graves' disease patients than in newly diagnosed patients, which suggested clonal expansion. Preferential use of TRBV28, TRBJ1-2 and TRBJ2-5 was observed in persistent disease, whereas TRBV20-1 and TRBJ2-1 were favored in newly diagnosed disease. The study examined only peripheral blood because the primary lesion, thyroid tissue, could not be accessed. Sequencing and analysis were limited to the TCR beta chain. As a limitation, the authors acknowledged that the small sample size may reduce accuracy.

This sequence uses TRBV7-9 and TRBJ2-7, and TRBD1 aligns with 10 junction nucleotides. This sequence originates from a female donor with Graves disease. This specimen was peripheral blood mononuclear cells (PBMCs), taken when the disease was refractory, from a patient treated with antithyroid drugs. The CDR3 here reads CASSSFDRGHEQYF. The nucleotide sequence reads as follows: TGTGCCAGCAGCTCATTCGACAGGGGGCACGAGCAGTACTTC.